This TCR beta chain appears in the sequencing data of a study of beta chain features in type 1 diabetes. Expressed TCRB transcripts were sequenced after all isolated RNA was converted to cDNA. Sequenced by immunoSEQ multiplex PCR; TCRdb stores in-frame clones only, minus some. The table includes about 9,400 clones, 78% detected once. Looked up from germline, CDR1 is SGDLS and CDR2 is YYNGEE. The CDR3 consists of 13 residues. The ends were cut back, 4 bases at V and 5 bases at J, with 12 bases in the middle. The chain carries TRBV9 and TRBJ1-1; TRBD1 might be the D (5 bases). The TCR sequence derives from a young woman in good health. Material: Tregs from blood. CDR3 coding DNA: TGTGCCAGCAGCACTGGACAACGGACTGAAGCTTTCTTT. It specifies CASSTGQRTEAFF.